This entry features one TCR beta chain sequence. The target of this receptor is not known. There are no base qualities to consult, and no much larger clone falls within one base. This specimen comes from a study of shared clonotypes between healthy human individuals (dated by TCRdb to the early 2020s). Broadly, across the study: A few men and a couple of women, aged 18 to 49 years, made up the cohort. For each donor, three plates each were used for CD4 naive and CD4 memory, two plates were used for CD8 naive, and one plate was used for CD8 memory. To estimate repertoire size and how much clonotypes are shared between individuals, the study performed deep sequencing of blood TCR repertoires from a few healthy adults. Each donor's leukapheresis produced roughly between about 0.9 and 9.5 billion PBMCs. To increase sequencing depth and limit assay-specific biases, TCR repertoire library preparation and sequencing were carried out by different laboratories using diverse techniques. The paper's findings and limits, for the study overall: Sampling was restricted to blood, and TCR repertoires in tissues likely differ from the TCR repertoires found in blood. When a few donors were compared, the shared fraction of clonotypes was about 5% for naive CD4, around 3.6% for naive CD8, more than 2% for memory CD4, and less than 0.5% for memory CD8. Because the study included a small number of donors, the genetic and exposure-history diversity represented was limited. Based on pairwise subsampling, the degree of clonotype sharing among donors was expected to be affected by sequencing depth. Even with the large sequencing depth, rarefaction of the sorted-subset datasets indicated that sequencing was incomplete. Estimated clonotype richness was generally larger for naive than for memory subsets. Compared with non-shared clonotypes, the clonotypes found in all four sorted-subset donors had higher generation probabilities.

The donors were healthy, HIV-negative adults with no recently reported acute infections or vaccinations. Every donor was a Caucasian adult living in Nashville, Tennessee, USA. CD4+ T cells were enriched by magnetic negative selection; naive cells were then positively selected on CD45RA, and the negative fraction formed the memory subset. After blood collection by leukapheresis, PBMCs were isolated using Ficoll-Histopaque density gradient centrifugation and then cryopreserved in the vapor phase of liquid nitrogen. Purity and quantity of every magnetically sorted T cell population were checked by analytical flow cytometry. Genomic DNA was isolated from each sorted fraction and quantified by UV absorbance on a Nanodrop 2000c. The CDR3 holds 16 amino acids from the cysteine to the phenylalanine. Only the CDR3 part of the read is kept: 48 bases, read in frame from the first base. CDR1 and CDR2 are read off the germline V gene (reference sequence) as SEHNR and FQNEAQ. Here V drops 5 bases and J drops 8 bases, and the junction holds 8 bases not matched to any gene.

Using the deep immunoSEQ assay, multiplex PCR amplified TCR CDR3 regions from genomic DNA. Extracted genomic DNA from each cell subset was spread evenly across all wells of several immunoSEQ 96-well plates, with each plate serving as a replicate. Each replicate PCR for sorted subsets received roughly 0.2 ug genomic DNA, equal to some 32,000 T cell genomes. Purified libraries were quantified with a Qubit 3.0 fluorometer, sized on a Bioanalyzer 2100, and re-quantified with the KAPA Library Quantification kit. Every immunoSEQ 96-well plate was sequenced on a separate single-read 150-cycle Illumina NextSeq 550 flow cell. Processing in the source paper ran as follows. Because the immunoSEQ output held only junctional sequences and lacked quality scores, the filtering could not match the filtering applied to full-length reads. Sequences were annotated with PyIR, a Python wrapper for IgBLAST v1.9, and V/J genes and CDR3 were assigned using IMGT germline references. Any read was removed if the V/J assignment was weak (E-value above 1e-6), the CDR3 was missing, or the read contained stop codons, out-of-frame junctions, or ambiguous translated residues. V3J clonotypes were defined as sequences sharing the same inferred V gene, J gene, and CDR3 amino acid sequence. To compute the percentage overlap between repertoires, the number of shared unique clonotypes was divided by the size of the smaller repertoire. Richness of each repertoire was evaluated using RTK rarefaction, the Chao1 estimator, and Recon v2.1 estimates of unobserved clonotypes. OLGA was used to compute generation probabilities for all TCRbeta clonotypes that the gDNA method yielded from a handful of donors. The table comes from immuneACCESS by way of TCRdb, which keeps in-frame sequences with V and J called. Part of the clones is missing from these tables; in studies checked, under half for an unresolved V gene and the rest for unknown reasons. D and trimming were read from the DNA, whereas the V and J calls and clone size are those reported in that table. The sample table shows roughly 1,500,000 clones, and around 98.5% are seen once. The top ten hold under 0.45% of the sample.

Here the chain combines TRBV7-9 and TRBJ2-1; 14 central nucleotides agree with TRBD2. The specimen was naive CD4+ T cells sorted from blood. The sample's cell subset or site label, decoded: CD45RA+ positively selected. The origin of this receptor is a man aged 25-45 years in good health. CDR3 region: CASSPRGLAGVDEQFF. The nucleotide sequence reads as follows: TGTGCCAGCAGCCCCCGGGGACTAGCGGGAGTTGATGAGCAGTTCTTC.